A single sample is the source of the 32 T cell receptor beta chains below, sequenced in a study of T cell responses to AZD1222 COVID-19 vaccine. Sequenced by immunoSEQ multiplex PCR; TCRdb stores in-frame clones only, minus some. The data contain 140,000 to 150,000 clones, roughly 89% of them singletons. The sequencing here drew on peripheral blood, taken on day 0 of AZD1222 vaccination. The receptors originated from an adult in good health.

The chain recombines TRBV30 with TRBJ2-7; D is perhaps TRBD2 (5 bases). This CDR3 has 13 amino acids. V lost 4 bases to trimming and J lost 3 bases, with 13 bases between them. Germline V gives CDR1 GTSNPN, CDR2 SVGIG (reference sequence). CDR3 residues: CAWTPVGVYEQYF. The CDR3 DNA reads as TGTGCCTGGACCCCCGTCGGGGTCTACGAGCAGTACTTC.

The genes are TRBV6-5 and TRBJ2-6; D may be TRBD1 (5 bases). V was pared by 7 bases and J by 2 bases, with 9 bases between. Germline assignment: CDR1 MNHEY and CDR2 SVGAGI. This CDR3 spans 14 amino acids. In nucleotides, the CDR3 is TGTGCCAGCATCTGGGGCCCTGGGGCCAACGTCCTGACTTTC. Translating gives CASIWGPGANVLTF.

V is TRBV7-9 and J is TRBJ2-1; 7 nucleotides match TRBD1. The CDR3 runs to 15 residues. V trimming: 2 bases; J trimming: 7 bases; junction bases outside the gene matches: 8. Germline lookup yields CDR1 SEHNR and CDR2 FQNEAQ (reference sequence). The DNA of the CDR3 is TGTGCCAGCAGCTTATACCGAGACAGGGAGAATGAGCAGTTCTTC. Amino acids: CASSLYRDRENEQFF.

V usage is TRBV7-8 and J usage is TRBJ2-2; 10 bases map to TRBD1. V trimming: 1 base; J trimming: 5 bases; junction bases outside the gene matches: 4. The CDR3 has 16 residues. Germline-derived CDR1 and CDR2 are SGHVS and FQNEAQ. CDR3: CASSLVRDRGTGELFF. As DNA, the CDR3 is TGTGCCAGCAGCTTAGTACGGGACAGGGGAACCGGGGAGCTGTTTTTT.

The rearrangement joins TRBV6-5 to TRBJ1-4; 7 bases map to TRBD1. The V gene's germline CDR1 is MNHEY and CDR2 SVGAGI. J was trimmed by 8 bases and V by 6 bases; bases with no gene match: 12. The CDR3 runs 15 residues. CDR3 sequence (DNA): TGTGCCAGCAGAGACAGGGCCCGCAGGGACGAAAAACTGTTTTTT. It specifies CASRDRARRDEKLFF.

The chain couples TRBV11-1 to TRBJ2-3; the D is unclear. Trimming pared 3 bases from V and 2 bases from J, leaving 12 bases between. The CDR3 contains 15 residues. In germline, CDR1 is SGHAT, CDR2 FQDESV (reference sequence). The CDR3 nucleotides are TGTGCCAGCAGCTTCCAAGGGCAGCCCACAGATACGCAGTATTTT. This gives the protein CASSFQGQPTDTQYF.

CDR3 bases: TGTGCCAGCAGTGAAAGACGGGGTAGGAGGGAAAAACTGTTTTTT. Its protein product is CASSERRGRREKLFF. This chain links TRBV2 with TRBJ1-4; D is unresolved. Germline loops: CDR1 SNHLY, CDR2 FYNNEI. This CDR3 contains 15 residues. The V and J ends lost 2 bases and 8 bases respectively, with 15 bases between them.

A remark on this clone: The sample carries other DNA sequences with the same CDR3. This chain joins TRBV24-1 and TRBJ2-1; D is perhaps TRBD1 or TRBD2 (5 bases each). From germline, CDR1 is KGHDR and CDR2 SFDVKD. The CDR3 loop spans 12 amino acids. Trimming took 1 base from V and 10 from J, leaving 7 bases between them. DNA for the CDR3: TGTGCCACCAGTGATTTACGGGACGAGCAGTTCTTC. It specifies CATSDLRDEQFF.

The chain recombines TRBV3-1 (or the pseudogene TRBV3-2) with TRBJ1-2; D is unclear. The CDR3 runs to 14 residues. Trimming stripped 0 bases from V and 4 bases from J, with 9 bases between. The germline V gene has CDR1 LGHDT and CDR2 YNNKEL (reference sequence). This CDR3 reads CASSQERLAYGYTF. In DNA, the CDR3 is TGTGCCAGCAGCCAAGAGCGGTTAGCCTATGGCTACACCTTC.

This chain uses TRBV21-1 with TRBJ2-1. TRBV21-1 is a recognized pseudogene. The CDR3 loop spans 16 amino acids. The CDR3 DNA reads as TGTGCCAGCAGCAAAGTCGAAAACCGCTCCTACAATGAGCAGTTCTTC. This sequence encodes CASSKVENRSYNEQFF.

The chain is built from TRBV27 and TRBJ2-1; 9 bases align to TRBD2. The V gene's germline CDR1 is MNHEY and CDR2 SMNVEV (reference sequence). The V gene end was trimmed by 5 bases and the J gene end by 9 bases; junction bases not matched to a gene: 8. CDR3 length: 14 amino acids. DNA for the CDR3: TGTGCCAGCAGTGGGCTAGCGGGACTATCTGAGCAGTTCTTC. Protein sequence: CASSGLAGLSEQFF.

The chain uses TRBV6-5 and TRBJ1-4, with a weak D call TRBD1 (5 bases). V lost 6 bases and J 8 bases, leaving 19 bases between the germline ends. This CDR3 region has 15 residues. Germline CDR1 MNHEY, CDR2 SVGAGI. CDR3 in DNA: TGTGCCAGCAGGCGAGCAGGGAGTGGCGGGGAAAAACTGTTTTTT. The encoded protein is CASRRAGSGGEKLFF.

V gene TRBV3-1 (or the pseudogene TRBV3-2) combines with J gene TRBJ2-4, with D unclear. The CDR3 is 13 amino acids. V lost 0 bases to trimming and J lost 10 bases, with 10 bases between them. The V gene's germline CDR1 is LGHDT and CDR2 YNNKEL (reference sequence). CDR3 coding DNA: TGTGCCAGCAGCCAAGATTACAGTTCAATTCAGTACTTC. It codes for CASSQDYSSIQYF.

This clone was picked up one time. The rearrangement links TRBV28 to TRBJ1-5; possibly TRBD1 for D (6 bases). V was pared by 3 bases and J by 4 bases, with 13 bases between. Germline V CDR1 and CDR2: MDHEN, SYDVKM. The CDR3 covers 15 residues. The CDR3, as DNA: TGTGCCAGCAGTTTTACAGGGTTCGGGAATCAGCCCCAGCATTTT. Translated, it gives CASSFTGFGNQPQHF.

CDR3 sequence: CATSDSRQGRVYGYTF. The CDR3 DNA sequence: TGTGCCACCAGTGATTCCCGACAGGGGAGGGTGTACGGCTACACCTTC. J is TRBJ1-2 and V is TRBV24-1; 8 nucleotides align to TRBD1. The germline gives CDR1 KGHDR, CDR2 SFDVKD. V lost 2 bases and J lost 8; bases outside the gene matches: 12. There are 16 residues in the CDR3.

CDR3 nucleotide sequence: TGTGCCATCAGTGAAGGGGATAACTATGGCTACACCTTC. Protein product: CAISEGDNYGYTF. V is TRBV10-3 and J is TRBJ1-2, with D possibly being TRBD1 (5 bases). Trimming cost V 3 bases and J 1 base, with 6 bases left between them. The CDR3 is made up of 13 amino acids. Germline V lookup: CDR1 ENHRY, CDR2 SYGVKD.

The chain recombines TRBV25-1 with TRBJ1-1, with D unresolved. Per germline, CDR1 MGHDK and CDR2 SYGVNS. Trimming removed 7 bases at V and 0 bases at J, with 18 bases between. There are 16 residues in the CDR3. In DNA form, the CDR3 reads TGTGCCAGCATCTTATGGACCGGCCGTTTGAACACTGAAGCTTTCTTT. Encoded protein: CASILWTGRLNTEAFF.

This rearrangement joins TRBV15 to TRBJ1-2; D is unresolved. The CDR3 covers 16 residues. Trimming shortened V by 1 base and J by 4 bases, and 16 bases separated the two germline ends. The germline CDR1 and CDR2 sequences are LNHNV and YYDKDF (reference sequence). The CDR3 reads CATSRGENIGSYGYTF. Written as DNA, the CDR3 is TGTGCCACCAGCAGAGGCGAGAACATAGGTAGCTATGGCTACACCTTC.

The chain links TRBV27 to TRBJ2-7, with a possible D match to TRBD1 (6 bases). The V end was cut by 3 bases, the J end by 5 bases, with 20 bases between. CDR3 length equals 16 residues. Per germline, CDR1 MNHEY and CDR2 SMNVEV (reference sequence). CDR3 coding DNA: TGTGCCAGCAGTTTCTCCGATTGGGGGCTGGTAAACGAGCAGTACTTC. It specifies CASSFSDWGLVNEQYF.

This chain joins TRBV6-6 and TRBJ2-7; 11 bases are a match to TRBD2. The germline CDR1 and CDR2 sequences are MNHNY and SVGAGI (reference sequence). Trimming at V came to 0 bases and at J to 6 bases, leaving 4 bases not matched to a gene. The CDR3 is 15 amino acids. CDR3: CASSYSGTSGGEQYF. The CDR3 bases are TGTGCCAGCAGTTACTCGGGGACTAGCGGAGGCGAGCAGTACTTC.

This clone was observed once. V and J are TRBV30 and TRBJ2-1; D might be TRBD1 or TRBD2, each matching 5 bases. The CDR3 spans 13 residues. Trimming removed 1 base at V and 8 bases at J, with 12 bases between. The germline CDR1 and CDR2 sequences are GTSNPN and SVGIG (reference sequence). CDR3 coding DNA: TGTGCCTGGAGTGAGGGGACCCGACATGAGCAGTTCTTC. Amino acids: CAWSEGTRHEQFF.

The DNA of the CDR3 is TGTGCCAGCTCACCACGACGGCGGGGCTCCTACAATGAGCAGTTCTTC. This translates into CASSPRRRGSYNEQFF. The chain carries TRBV18 and TRBJ2-1; the D gene is possibly TRBD2 (6 bases). The CDR3 runs 16 residues. Germline CDR1 is KGHSH and CDR2 is LQKENI. Trimming shortened V by 1 base and J by 0 bases, and 10 bases separated the two germline ends.

This chain connects TRBV5-1 to TRBJ1-1, with D uncertain. V was shortened by 4 bases and J by 6 bases, with 10 bases between the two germline ends. CDR1 and CDR2 from the germline V gene are SGHRS and YFSETQ. The CDR3 covers 12 residues. The CDR3 coding sequence is TGCGCCAGCAGCAGGACGATGGCTGAAGCTTTCTTT. This sequence encodes CASSRTMAEAFF.

V gene TRBV28 combines with J gene TRBJ1-1; D call uncertain. This CDR3 has 12 amino acids. CDR1 and CDR2 from the germline V gene are MDHEN and SYDVKM. V shed 6 bases and J shed 3 bases, with 8 bases lying between them. CDR3 nucleotide sequence: TGTGCCAGCAGCCCCTTCTACACTGAAGCTTTCTTT. Translating gives CASSPFYTEAFF.

The rearrangement uses TRBV19 and TRBJ1-4; no reliable D call. Trimming pared 0 bases from V and 0 bases from J, leaving 20 bases between. The CDR3 is made up of 20 amino acids. CDR1 and CDR2 from the germline V gene are LNHDA and SQIVND (reference sequence). CDR3 loop: CASSIDPLYSLISTNEKLFF. In DNA, the CDR3 is TGTGCCAGTAGTATAGATCCCCTGTACAGCCTAATATCAACTAATGAAAAACTGTTTTTT. Filled out from reference TRBV19 and TRBJ1-4, the complete variable domain reads DGGITQSPKYLFRKEGQNVTLSCEQNLNHDAMYWYRQDPGQGLRLIYYSQIVNDFQKGDIAEGYSVSREKKESFPLTVTSAQKNPTAFYLCASSIDPLYSLISTNEKLFFGSGTQLSVL.

The chain recombines TRBV29-1 with TRBJ2-7; D possibly matches TRBD1 or TRBD2 (5 bases each). The germline gives CDR1 SQVTM, CDR2 ANQGSEA. CDR3 length: 13 amino acids. V shed 7 bases and J shed 6 bases, with 19 bases lying between them. This CDR3 is CSGGVGEIGEQYF. Here the CDR3 DNA reads TGCAGCGGAGGGGTGGGCGAAATTGGCGAGCAGTACTTC.

The chain uses TRBV13 and TRBJ2-3; D may match TRBD1 or TRBD2 (6 bases each). Deletions cut 6 bases from V and 4 bases from J, with 20 bases between. CDR1 is PRHDT, CDR2 FYEKMQ, per germline (reference sequence). The CDR3 extends over 16 amino acids. DNA for the CDR3: TGTGCCAGCAGTCTAGGGGGGTGGACTGGGGCAGATACGCAGTATTTT. It yields the protein CASSLGGWTGADTQYF. The complete variable domain, with remaining parts taken from reference TRBV13 and TRBJ2-3, reads AAGVIQSPRHLIKEKRETATLKCYPIPRHDTVYWYQQGPGQDPQFLISFYEKMQSDKGSIPDRFSAQQFSDYHSELNMSSLELGDSALYFCASSLGGWTGADTQYFGPGTRLTVL.

This clone was observed once. The chain uses TRBV2 and TRBJ2-4, with a tentative D call TRBD2 (5 bases). The CDR3 consists of 16 residues. Germline-derived CDR1 and CDR2 are SNHLY and FYNNEI. V lost 1 base, J lost 0 bases, and 10 bases lay in between. The CDR3 loop is CASSEGVARAKNIQYF. As DNA, the CDR3 is TGTGCCAGCAGTGAAGGAGTAGCGCGAGCCAAAAACATTCAGTACTTC. Full variable domain (remainder filled in from reference TRBV2 and TRBJ2-4): EPEVTQTPSHQVTQMGQEVILRCVPISNHLYFYWYRQILGQKVEFLVSFYNNEISEKSEIFDDQFSVERPDGSNFTLKIRSTKLEDSAMYFCASSEGVARAKNIQYFGAGTRLSVL.

The chain combines TRBV7-9 with TRBJ2-1; 7 nucleotides agree with TRBD2. Germline V CDR1 and CDR2: SEHNR, FQNEAQ (reference sequence). V was pared by 2 bases and J by 4 bases, with 5 bases of the junction left unmatched. This CDR3 is built from 15 residues. CDR3 sequence reads: CASSLSLAVYNEQFF. In DNA, the CDR3 is TGTGCCAGCAGCTTATCGCTAGCGGTATACAATGAGCAGTTCTTC.

This chain uses TRBV18 with TRBJ2-4, with 7 bases lining up with TRBD1. CDR3 size: 14 residues. Losses at the gene ends were 4 bases for V and 5 bases for J; bases not matched to a gene: 5. Germline V gives CDR1 KGHSH, CDR2 LQKENI. The CDR3 DNA is TGTGCCAGCTCACTAAACAGGGGTGAAAACATTCAGTACTTC. As protein: CASSLNRGENIQYF.

The chain recombines TRBV7-3 with TRBJ2-3; D is undetermined. Germline CDR1 SGHTA, CDR2 FQGTGA. There are 15 residues in the CDR3. Deletions cut 1 base from V and 3 bases from J, with 11 bases between. DNA of the CDR3: TGTGCCAGCAGCTTAAGGTGGCAGGAGACAGATACGCAGTATTTT. Its protein product is CASSLRWQETDTQYF.

The rearrangement links TRBV7-9 to TRBJ1-6; D call uncertain. The CDR3 contains 19 residues. V was trimmed by 5 bases and J by 2 bases, leaving 22 bases between them. Germline CDR1 SEHNR, CDR2 FQNEAQ (reference sequence). CDR3 sequence: CASSPAPGNHSTYNSPLHF. The CDR3 bases are TGTGCCAGCAGCCCCGCTCCGGGGAATCATTCGACCTATAATTCACCCCTCCACTTT.